These T cell receptor beta chains were read from a single sample in a study of blood T cell repertoires in COVID-19. Clones were read by immunoSEQ multiplex PCR, and TCRdb kept only the in-frame ones, dropping some. The sample carries approximately 360,000 clones, 85% to 90% recorded once. The sequencing sample was made of PBMCs or T cells enriched from blood (not recorded which). The receptors come from a woman aged 25 to 45 with acute COVID-19. The conserved cysteine and the conserved F or W are not part of the CDR3 here. Fields, in order: V gene, clone size, CDR3 length, CDR3 protein. Clone size is stated in some rows and not others, as once, few, many or a class when expanded.

V gene: TRBV10-2; clone size: NA; CDR3 length: 12; CDR3 protein: ASNRQGATRGYT
V gene: TRBV4-1; clone size: few; CDR3 length: 12; CDR3 protein: ASSVGTGNYGYT
V gene: TRBV5-1; clone size: NA; CDR3 length: 14; CDR3 protein: ASSLPPTGGRTEAF
V gene: TRBV7-8; clone size: NA; CDR3 length: 12; CDR3 protein: ASSLGGTAYEQY
V gene: TRBV3-1/TRBV3-2; clone size: NA; CDR3 length: 15; CDR3 protein: ASSGRSYRGSTYEQY
V gene: TRBV6-5; clone size: once; CDR3 length: 12; CDR3 protein: ASSYGLRLMGYT
V gene: TRBV13; clone size: NA; CDR3 length: 10; CDR3 protein: ASSQASSPLH
V gene: TRBV19; clone size: NA; CDR3 length: 13; CDR3 protein: ASSSGTRSLYEQY
V gene: TRBV11-2; clone size: once; CDR3 length: 13; CDR3 protein: ASISPPVTDYEQY
V gene: TRBV2; clone size: NA; CDR3 length: 11; CDR3 protein: ASSGDGMGELF
V gene: TRBV19; clone size: NA; CDR3 length: 18; CDR3 protein: ASSIGGQGPSGGAENEQF
V gene: TRBV6-4; clone size: NA; CDR3 length: 12; CDR3 protein: ASILAGVTDTQY
V gene: TRBV5-8; clone size: NA; CDR3 length: 12; CDR3 protein: ASTPGTEYNEQF
V gene: TRBV29-1; clone size: NA; CDR3 length: 10; CDR3 protein: SASLSSYEQY
V gene: TRBV3-1/TRBV3-2; clone size: NA; CDR3 length: 13; CDR3 protein: ASSQAGGPRDEAF
V gene: TRBV5-1; clone size: NA; CDR3 length: 14; CDR3 protein: ASSFRPGQGGYGYT
V gene: TRBV4-3; clone size: NA; CDR3 length: 13; CDR3 protein: ASSHDGQGTYEQY
V gene: TRBV6-5; clone size: NA; CDR3 length: 14; CDR3 protein: ASSYADSPRGGEQY
V gene: TRBV9; clone size: few; CDR3 length: 11; CDR3 protein: ASSVGGGNTIY
V gene: TRBV19; clone size: NA; CDR3 length: 13; CDR3 protein: ASSDPSRGAYEQY
V gene: TRBV27; clone size: NA; CDR3 length: 16; CDR3 protein: ASSPPRQGGYSNQPQH
V gene: TRBV6-5; clone size: NA; CDR3 length: 13; CDR3 protein: ASRRQGADNSPLH
V gene: TRBV7-6; clone size: NA; CDR3 length: 14; CDR3 protein: ASSLGAGATTGELF
V gene: TRBV6-6; clone size: NA; CDR3 length: 15; CDR3 protein: ASSPRDRVPDTGELF
V gene: TRBV19; clone size: NA; CDR3 length: 11; CDR3 protein: ASSTGLLTEAF
V gene: TRBV19; clone size: NA; CDR3 length: 13; CDR3 protein: ASSIVTGSNYGYT
V gene: TRBV24-1; clone size: NA; CDR3 length: 13; CDR3 protein: ATSERQGGNQPQH
V gene: TRBV7-2; clone size: NA; CDR3 length: 12; CDR3 protein: ASSLRVATYEQY
V gene: TRBV24-1; clone size: NA; CDR3 length: 13; CDR3 protein: ATSARGQIGETQY
V gene: TRBV6-5; clone size: NA; CDR3 length: 13; CDR3 protein: ASSPGQKMYNEQF
V gene: TRBV6-5; clone size: NA; CDR3 length: 10; CDR3 protein: ATRREGLVYT
V gene: TRBV6-2/TRBV6-3; clone size: NA; CDR3 length: 13; CDR3 protein: ASSPLAGEGDTQY
V gene: TRBV7-2; clone size: NA; CDR3 length: 11; CDR3 protein: ASSLGLSYEQY
V gene: TRBV3-1/TRBV3-2; clone size: NA; CDR3 length: 13; CDR3 protein: ASSLLALNTGELF
V gene: TRBV5-1; clone size: NA; CDR3 length: 12; CDR3 protein: ASSFGQGADEQY
V gene: TRBV6-4; clone size: NA; CDR3 length: 14; CDR3 protein: ASSDGTSGGTDTQY
V gene: TRBV7-8; clone size: NA; CDR3 length: 12; CDR3 protein: ASSPDTSKNIQY
V gene: TRBV23-1; clone size: NA; CDR3 length: 10; CDR3 protein: ASSQSEGEQY
V gene: TRBV14; clone size: once; CDR3 length: 14; CDR3 protein: ASSSTNPGSSYGYT
V gene: TRBV7-2; clone size: few; CDR3 length: 15; CDR3 protein: ASSPRIAGTNTGELF
V gene: TRBV7-9; clone size: NA; CDR3 length: 14; CDR3 protein: ASSLWRGGDTDTQY
V gene: TRBV19; clone size: NA; CDR3 length: 10; CDR3 protein: ASSDVPGKLF
V gene: TRBV29-1; clone size: NA; CDR3 length: 10; CDR3 protein: SVAGLAQEQF
V gene: TRBV5-8; clone size: NA; CDR3 length: 14; CDR3 protein: ASSLERSKFYNEQF
V gene: TRBV7-8; clone size: NA; CDR3 length: 13; CDR3 protein: ASSSGFRRNEKLF
V gene: TRBV19; clone size: few; CDR3 length: 10; CDR3 protein: ATKLGGTEAF